A selection of T cell receptor beta chains follows, all from one sample in a study of cytomegalovirus exposure and HLA in healthy donors. TCRdb's table, derived via immunoSEQ multiplex PCR, lists solely in-frame clones and lacks some. The sample shows 200,000 or so clones, roughly 84% of them seen only once. Sequences were obtained from PBMCs. Receptors were obtained from a girl under two years old in good health and CMV-seronegative. Each CDR3 is given with its conserved first and last residue. D genes are given only for firm matches. For some rows the clone size is stated as once, few or many, or as a class when expanded; others skip it.

CASSPLPYEQYF,TGTGCCAGCAGCCCCCTCCCGTACGAGCAGTACTTC,.,TRBV13,.,TRBJ2-7
CASSQRGDSQFF,TGTGCCAGCAGCCAGCGAGGGGACTCGCAGTTCTTC,.,TRBV5-4,.,TRBJ2-1
CASSQDHGAPQDKAFF,TGCGCCAGCAGCCAAGATCATGGGGCTCCCCAGGATAAAGCTTTCTTT,.,TRBV4-1,.,TRBJ1-1
CASSLSQGYTDTQYF,TGTGCCAGCAGTTTATCGCAGGGCTACACAGATACGCAGTATTTT,.,TRBV27,.,TRBJ2-3
CASSPGLAGKGEQFF,TGTGCCAGCAGCCCGGGACTAGCGGGAAAGGGTGAGCAGTTCTTC,TRBD2,TRBV7-6,.,TRBJ2-1
CASSSRTSGPYNEQFF,TGCGCCAGCAGCTCCCGGACTAGCGGGCCATACAATGAGCAGTTCTTC,TRBD2,TRBV4-1,.,TRBJ2-1
CASRRLGLAVPDTQYF,TGCGCCAGCAGGAGATTGGGGCTAGCGGTTCCAGATACGCAGTATTTT,TRBD2,TRBV4-1,.,TRBJ2-3
CASSQIFLSLSYSGNTIYF,TGCGCCAGCAGCCAAATTTTTCTCTCTTTGAGCTACTCTGGAAACACCATATATTTT,.,TRBV4-1,few,TRBJ1-3
CASSLLPTGWSEAFF,TGTGCCAGCAGTTTACTGCCGACAGGGTGGTCTGAAGCTTTCTTT,TRBD1,TRBV27,few,TRBJ1-1
CASRLAGLAGHGEQFF,TGTGCCAGTAGGCTCGCGGGACTAGCGGGACATGGGGAGCAGTTCTTC,TRBD2,TRBV19,.,TRBJ2-1
CASSVGRNTEAFF,TGTGCCAGCAGCGTAGGTAGGAACACTGAAGCTTTCTTT,.,TRBV9,.,TRBJ1-1
CASSMDSQETQYF,TGTGCCAGCAGCATGGACAGCCAAGAGACCCAGTACTTC,.,TRBV7-2,.,TRBJ2-5
CASSQVRGSGANVLTF,TGTGCCAGCAGCCAAGTTCGGGGATCTGGGGCCAACGTCCTGACTTTC,.,TRBV4-2,.,TRBJ2-6
CACRVNSNLGNTIYF,TGTGCCTGCAGGGTAAACAGTAATCTGGGAAACACCATATATTTT,.,TRBV6-1,few,TRBJ1-3
CASRGQGRSQETQYF,TGTGCCAGCAGGGGACAGGGTAGATCCCAAGAGACCCAGTACTTC,TRBD1,TRBV6-5,.,TRBJ2-5
CASSVGGPDTQYF,TGTGCCAGCAGCGTCGGGGGGCCAGATACGCAGTATTTT,.,TRBV9,.,TRBJ2-3
CASSQDSTGGGSYEQYF,TGCGCCAGCAGCCAAGATAGTACGGGAGGGGGGTCCTACGAGCAGTACTTC,TRBD2,TRBV4-3,.,TRBJ2-7
CASSLVTGAQETQYF,TGCGCCAGCAGCTTGGTGACAGGGGCGCAGGAGACCCAGTACTTC,TRBD1,TRBV5-1,.,TRBJ2-5
CASSLRRGAPDTQYF,TGTGCCAGCAGCTTAAGGCGGGGCGCCCCGGATACGCAGTATTTT,.,TRBV7-9,once,TRBJ2-3
CASRALFRRSNTGELFF,TGTGCCAGCAGGGCCTTGTTTAGGCGGTCGAACACCGGGGAGCTGTTTTTT,.,TRBV27,few,TRBJ2-2
CASAPPRGTYNSPLHF,TGTGCTAGTGCCCCCCCCCGGGGAACCTATAATTCACCCCTCCACTTT,.,TRBV12-5,.,TRBJ1-6
CAISESSYEQFF,TGTGCCATCAGTGAGTCGAGCTATGAGCAGTTCTTC,.,TRBV10-3,once,TRBJ2-1
CASSGWGMDEQYF,TGTGCCAGCAGTGGATGGGGCATGGACGAGCAGTACTTC,.,TRBV6-6,.,TRBJ2-7
CSASSGQGNNEQFF,TGCAGCGCCTCCTCGGGACAGGGAAACAATGAGCAGTTCTTC,TRBD1,TRBV29-1,.,TRBJ2-1
CASTWTGNTEAFF,TGTGCCAGCACCTGGACAGGGAACACTGAAGCTTTCTTT,TRBD1,TRBV5-4,once,TRBJ1-1
CASSFGGYEQYF,TGTGCCAGCAGCTTTGGCGGCTACGAGCAGTACTTC,.,TRBV11-1,once,TRBJ2-7
CASSLALVSYNEQFF,TGTGCCAGCAGCTTAGCGCTAGTTTCTTACAATGAGCAGTTCTTC,.,TRBV7-8,once,TRBJ2-1
CASSQDRKYGYTF,TGTGCCAGCAGCCAGGACAGAAAATATGGCTACACCTTC,.,TRBV5-4,.,TRBJ1-2
CASKTGNQETQYF,TGTGCCAGCAAAACAGGGAACCAAGAGACCCAGTACTTC,.,TRBV27,.,TRBJ2-5
CASSKECQAPHEQYF,TGTGCCAGCAGCAAAGAGTGCCAGGCCCCCCACGAGCAGTACTTC,.,TRBV21-1,.,TRBJ2-7
CASSLVGDGYTF,TGTGCCAGCAGCTTGGTCGGGGATGGCTACACCTTC,.,TRBV5-4,.,TRBJ1-2
CASSVLRASGNSPLHF,TGTGCCAGCAGCGTACTGAGGGCGTCTGGGAATTCACCCCTCCACTTT,.,TRBV7-2,.,TRBJ1-6
CASRRHRPDSGNTIYF,TGTGCCAGCAGGCGGCACAGGCCCGACTCTGGAAACACCATATATTTT,.,TRBV11-3,.,TRBJ1-3
CASSYNGGDETQYF,TGTGCCAGCAGCTATAACGGGGGGGATGAGACCCAGTACTTC,TRBD2,TRBV7-3,.,TRBJ2-5
CASRGGNRGNYGYTF,TGTGCCAGCAGGGGCGGAAACCGGGGAAACTATGGCTACACCTTC,.,TRBV6-1,.,TRBJ1-2
CASSQEWSGGTEAFF,TGTGCCAGCAGCCAAGAATGGTCAGGGGGCACTGAAGCTTTCTTT,TRBD1,TRBV14,.,TRBJ1-1
CASSIIPGRGTEAFF,TGTGCCAGTAGTATAATTCCGGGGCGGGGAACTGAAGCTTTCTTT,.,TRBV19,.,TRBJ1-1
CASKQNTEAFF,TGTGCCAGTAAGCAGAACACTGAAGCTTTCTTT,.,TRBV6-6,.,TRBJ1-1
CARMGQGISYEQYF,TGTGCCAGGATGGGACAGGGGATTTCCTACGAGCAGTACTTC,TRBD1,TRBV6-7,.,TRBJ2-7
CASSEALLTSGGAGYEQYF,TGTGCCAGCAGTGAAGCGCTTCTAACTAGCGGGGGGGCGGGGTACGAGCAGTACTTC,TRBD2,TRBV2,.,TRBJ2-7
CASSLYYEQYF,TGTGCCAGCAGCTTATACTACGAGCAGTACTTC,.,TRBV7-2,.,TRBJ2-7
CASSPLGAGARETQYF,TGTGCCAGCTCACCGCTAGGAGCGGGAGCACGAGAGACCCAGTACTTC,TRBD2,TRBV18,.,TRBJ2-5
CASSYGTGGGEQYF,TGTGCCAGCAGCTACGGGACAGGGGGCGGCGAGCAGTACTTC,TRBD1,TRBV7-9,.,TRBJ2-7
CSVDGLAPPYNEQFF,TGCAGCGTTGACGGACTAGCGCCCCCCTACAATGAGCAGTTCTTC,TRBD2,TRBV29-1,.,TRBJ2-1
CASSGQSNQPQHF,TGTGCCAGCTCCGGACAGAGCAATCAGCCCCAGCATTTT,.,TRBV18,.,TRBJ1-5
CAWSVGGDEKLFF,TGTGCCTGGAGTGTAGGAGGAGATGAAAAACTGTTTTTT,.,TRBV30,.,TRBJ1-4
CASSPGTGREQYF,TGTGCCAGCAGTCCCGGGACAGGGCGGGAGCAGTACTTC,TRBD1,TRBV6-5,.,TRBJ2-7
CASSEGRARKNIQYF,TGCGCCAGCAGCGAGGGGAGGGCTCGCAAAAACATTCAGTACTTC,TRBD2,TRBV5-1,.,TRBJ2-4
CASSLFLLAGGLAGELFF,TGTGCCAGCAGCTTATTTCTACTAGCGGGAGGTTTGGCCGGGGAGCTGTTTTTT,TRBD2,TRBV7-6,once,TRBJ2-2
CASRRSRDTEAFF,TGTGCCAGCAGAAGGTCCAGGGACACTGAAGCTTTCTTT,.,TRBV27,.,TRBJ1-1
CASSLRGYEETQYF,TGTGCCAGCAGTCTTAGGGGGTATGAAGAGACCCAGTACTTC,.,TRBV7-8,.,TRBJ2-5
CAWSVLAGEQFF,TGTGCCTGGAGTGTACTAGCGGGCGAGCAGTTCTTC,TRBD2,TRBV30,.,TRBJ2-1
CASKRDRGPVGAYEQYF,TGTGCCAGCAAGAGGGACAGGGGCCCCGTAGGTGCCTACGAGCAGTACTTC,TRBD1,TRBV2,.,TRBJ2-7
CASSFWGTANTGELFF,TGCGCCAGCAGCTTCTGGGGGACAGCGAACACCGGGGAGCTGTTTTTT,TRBD1,TRBV5-1,.,TRBJ2-2
CASSLPDRAGEQFF,TGTGCCAGCAGCTTACCCGACAGGGCGGGTGAGCAGTTCTTC,TRBD1,TRBV5-4,.,TRBJ2-1
CASSVVGTPTLYGYTF,TGTGCCAGCAGCGTAGTTGGCACCCCAACCCTCTATGGCTACACCTTC,.,TRBV9,.,TRBJ1-2
CASSLAAGDSYEQYF,TGCGCCAGCAGCTTGGCGGCAGGCGACTCCTACGAGCAGTACTTC,.,TRBV5-1,.,TRBJ2-7